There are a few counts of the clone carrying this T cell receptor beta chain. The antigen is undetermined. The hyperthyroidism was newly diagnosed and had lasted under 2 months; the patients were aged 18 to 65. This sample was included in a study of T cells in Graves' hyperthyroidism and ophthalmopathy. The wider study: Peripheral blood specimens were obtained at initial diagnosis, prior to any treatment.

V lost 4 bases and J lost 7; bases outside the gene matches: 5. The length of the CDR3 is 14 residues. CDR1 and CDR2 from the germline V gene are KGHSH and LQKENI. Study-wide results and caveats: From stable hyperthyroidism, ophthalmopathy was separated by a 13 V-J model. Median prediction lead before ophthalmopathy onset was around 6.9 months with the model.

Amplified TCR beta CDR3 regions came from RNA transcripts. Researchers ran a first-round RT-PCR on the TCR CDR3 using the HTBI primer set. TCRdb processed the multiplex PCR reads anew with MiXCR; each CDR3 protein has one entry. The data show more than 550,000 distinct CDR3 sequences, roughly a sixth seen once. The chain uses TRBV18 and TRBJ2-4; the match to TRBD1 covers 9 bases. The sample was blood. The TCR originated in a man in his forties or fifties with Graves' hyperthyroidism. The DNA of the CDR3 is TGTGCCAGCTCACAATTAGGACAGGGGAACATTCAGTACTTC. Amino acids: CASSQLGQGNIQYF. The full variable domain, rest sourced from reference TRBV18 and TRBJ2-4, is NAGVMQNPRHLVRRRGQEARLRCSPMKGHSHVYWYRQLPEEGLKFMVYLQKENIIDESGMPKERFSAEFPKEGPSILRIQQVVRGDSAAYFCASSQLGQGNIQYFGAGTRLSVL.